This T cell receptor beta chain was identified in a study of OX40 agonist ivuxolimab in advanced cancers. Study information: Subjects had a mean age of 60 years, with a range of about 23 to 79; less than 90% were male.

Repertoires were generated with immunoSEQ multiplex PCR, while TCRdb's copy carries only in-frame clones and drops some. The sample holds 90,000 to 100,000 clones, around 85% seen once. Germline trimming cut 4 bases from V and 7 bases from J; bases unmatched to any gene: 13. Looked up from germline, CDR1 is MGHDK and CDR2 is SYGVNS. The CDR3 consists of 16 residues. This clonotype was sampled from an adult with an advanced solid tumor such as melanoma, head and neck, liver or kidney cancer. The chain couples TRBV25-1 to TRBJ1-1; TRBD1 matches at 9 bases. The sample here was CD4+ or CD8+ T cells sorted from blood, taken in a trial of the OX40 agonist ivuxolimab. The CDR3 bases are TGTGCCAGCAGTGCGGGTCCCGGGACAGGGACCGTTGAAGCTTTCTTT. This sequence encodes CASSAGPGTGTVEAFF.